This T cell receptor beta chain appears in the sequencing data of a study of shared clonotypes between healthy human individuals. Of note for this clone: Within the sample, other DNA sequences also encode this same CDR3.

Assay execution proceeded at the deep level. Repertoires were generated with immunoSEQ multiplex PCR, while TCRdb's copy carries only in-frame clones and drops some. Counted here are approximately 530,000 clones, approximately 94% occurring once; the ten biggest clones make up about 0.068%. The germline gives CDR1 SGHRS, CDR2 YFSETQ. The CDR3 length is 15 residues. V was shortened by 0 bases and J by 2 bases, with 11 bases between the two germline ends. The sequenced material came from naive CD4+ T cells sorted from blood. Specified subset: CD45RA+ positively selected. This clonotype was obtained from a woman in her twenties or thirties in good health. The chain is built from TRBV5-1 and TRBJ1-1; D unclear. The CDR3 spells CASSLVAGSNTEAFF. The CDR3 DNA reads as TGCGCCAGCAGCTTGGTTGCAGGTTCCAACACTGAAGCTTTCTTT.